This TCR beta chain was profiled in a study of T cell responses to AZD1222 COVID-19 vaccine. On the study more broadly: The study pooled second doses at about 4 or about 12 weeks.

Germline V gene data show CDR1 as LNHNV and CDR2 as YYDKDF (reference sequence). J was trimmed by 5 bases and V by 1 base; bases with no gene match: 5. This CDR3 contains 15 residues. TCRdb's copy holds only in-frame clones and misses some; the assay was immunoSEQ multiplex PCR. The sample holds 100,000 to 150,000 clones, around 92% seen once. This TCR was sampled from an adult in good health. The chain uses TRBV15 and TRBJ2-5; 9 nucleotides agree with TRBD2. The specimen comprised peripheral blood, sampled on day 0 of AZD1222 vaccination. CDR3 region: CATSRGTSVRETQYF. CDR3 sequence (DNA): TGTGCCACCAGCAGAGGGACTAGCGTTCGGGAGACCCAGTACTTC.